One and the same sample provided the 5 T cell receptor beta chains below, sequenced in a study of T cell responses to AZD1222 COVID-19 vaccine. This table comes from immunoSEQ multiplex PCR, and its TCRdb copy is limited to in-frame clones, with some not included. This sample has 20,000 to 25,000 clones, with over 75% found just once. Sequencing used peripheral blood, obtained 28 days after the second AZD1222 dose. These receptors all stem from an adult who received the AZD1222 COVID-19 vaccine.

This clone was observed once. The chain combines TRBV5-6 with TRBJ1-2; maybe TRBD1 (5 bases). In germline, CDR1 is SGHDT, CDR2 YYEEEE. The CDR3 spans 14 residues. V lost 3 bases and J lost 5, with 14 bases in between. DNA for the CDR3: TGTGCCAGCAGCTCCTTGACAGTGCCTTATGGCTACACCTTC. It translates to CASSSLTVPYGYTF.

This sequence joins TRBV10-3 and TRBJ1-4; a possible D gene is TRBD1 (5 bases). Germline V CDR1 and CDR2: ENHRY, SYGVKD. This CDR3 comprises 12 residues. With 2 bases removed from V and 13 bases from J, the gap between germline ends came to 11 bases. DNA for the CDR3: TGTGCCATCAGTGAGGACGTGGGGGGACTGTTTTTT. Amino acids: CAISEDVGGLFF.

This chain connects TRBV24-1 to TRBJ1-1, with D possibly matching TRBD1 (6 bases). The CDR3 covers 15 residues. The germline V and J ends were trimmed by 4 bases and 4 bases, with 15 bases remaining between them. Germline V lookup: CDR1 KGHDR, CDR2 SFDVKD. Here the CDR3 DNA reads TGTGCCACCAGTGACGAAGGAGGGGGGCCCACTGAAGCTTTCTTT. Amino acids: CATSDEGGGPTEAFF.

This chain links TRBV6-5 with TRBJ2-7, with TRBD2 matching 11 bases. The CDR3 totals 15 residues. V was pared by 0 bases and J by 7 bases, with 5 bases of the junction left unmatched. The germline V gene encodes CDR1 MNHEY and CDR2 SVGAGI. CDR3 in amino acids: CASSYSTSGIGEQYF. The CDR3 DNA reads TGTGCCAGCAGTTACTCGACTAGCGGGATTGGGGAGCAGTACTTC.

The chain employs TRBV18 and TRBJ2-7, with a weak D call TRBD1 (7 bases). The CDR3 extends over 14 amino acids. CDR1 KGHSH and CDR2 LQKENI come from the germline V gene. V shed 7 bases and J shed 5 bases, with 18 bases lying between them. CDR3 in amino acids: CASWSGGGFNEQYF. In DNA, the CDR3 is TGTGCCAGCTGGAGCGGAGGGGGCTTCAACGAGCAGTACTTC.